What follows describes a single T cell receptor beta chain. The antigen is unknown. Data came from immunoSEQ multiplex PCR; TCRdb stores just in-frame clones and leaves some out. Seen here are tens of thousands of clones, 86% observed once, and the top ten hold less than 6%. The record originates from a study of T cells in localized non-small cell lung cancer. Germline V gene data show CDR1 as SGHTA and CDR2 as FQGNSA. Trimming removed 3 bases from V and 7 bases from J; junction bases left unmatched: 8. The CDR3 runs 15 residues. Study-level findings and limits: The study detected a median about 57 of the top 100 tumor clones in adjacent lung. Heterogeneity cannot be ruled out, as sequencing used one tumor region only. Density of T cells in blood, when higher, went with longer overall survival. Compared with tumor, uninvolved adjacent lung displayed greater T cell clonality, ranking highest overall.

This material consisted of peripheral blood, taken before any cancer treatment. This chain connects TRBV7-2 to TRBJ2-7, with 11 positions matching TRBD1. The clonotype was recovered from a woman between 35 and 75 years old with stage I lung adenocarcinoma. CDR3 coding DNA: TGTGCCAGCAGCTTTTCCGGACAGGGGGCAAGAGAGCAGTACTTC. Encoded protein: CASSFSGQGAREQYF.